This is a list of T cell receptor beta chains from one sample in a study of response to subunit inactivated influenza vaccine. TCRdb re-analysed the RT-PCR reads in MiXCR, keeping a single row per CDR3 protein. The sample includes about half a million distinct CDR3 sequences, 6.5% to 8% seen only once; the top ten take 10% to 15%. This specimen consisted of PBMCs from blood, obtained less than 30 months after vaccination. These receptors came from a man between 50 and 70 years old who received an inactivated influenza vaccine. Each CDR3 is given with its conserved first and last residue. The D gene is left open where the match is weak. Size values are once, few and many counts, or a class for expanded clones, and some rows have none.

abundance | j_gene | v_gene | d_gene | CDR3nt | CDR3aa
many | TRBJ2-1 | TRBV6-5 | - | TGTGCCACCTCCTCACGGGGCGATGAGCAGTTCTTC | CATSSRGDEQFF
- | TRBJ2-7 | TRBV9 | - | TGTGCCAGCAGCCCCCAAGGAGTCTCCTACGAGCAGTACTTC | CASSPQGVSYEQYF
many | TRBJ2-5 | TRBV6-2/TRBV6-3 | - | TGTGCCAGCAAACTTAGGGAGGAGACCCAGTACTTC | CASKLREETQYF
- | TRBJ1-2 | TRBV29-1 | - | TGCAGCGTCGTTCGGGGAAGTTATGGCTACACCTTC | CSVVRGSYGYTF
few | TRBJ2-7 | TRBV6-1 | - | TGTGCCAGCAAGCTTTCACAGAGCTACGAGCAGTACTTC | CASKLSQSYEQYF
many | TRBJ2-7 | TRBV6-1 | TRBD2 | TGTGCCAGCACCAACCAGAGGGAGGGCCGTGAGCAGTACTTC | CASTNQREGREQYF
- | TRBJ2-7 | TRBV5-1 | TRBD2 | TGCGCCAGCAGCACGGGACTAGCGGGGCCTAGCTCCTACGAGCAGTACTTC | CASSTGLAGPSSYEQYF
- | TRBJ2-1 | TRBV11-3 | TRBD2 | TGTGCCAGCAGCTCCCCGCAGCTGCCGGGGGGTTACAATGAGCAGTTCTTC | CASSSPQLPGGYNEQFF
few | TRBJ2-4 | TRBV7-2 | - | TGTGCCAGCAGCTTGCTAGGCCTAGCCAAAAACATTCAGTACTTC | CASSLLGLAKNIQYF
many | TRBJ2-2 | TRBV15 | - | TGTGCCACCAGCAGAGATCGGGGGGCCGCCGGGGAGCTGTTTTTT | CATSRDRGAAGELFF
many | TRBJ2-2 | TRBV12-3/TRBV12-4 | - | TGTGCCAGCAGCCCAGTCACAGGCCCCGGGGAGCTGTTTTTT | CASSPVTGPGELFF
many | TRBJ1-2 | TRBV5-5 | TRBD1 | TGTGCCAGCAGTTATGGGACAGGTCACGGCTACACCTTC | CASSYGTGHGYTF
many | TRBJ1-1 | TRBV6-1 | - | TGTGCCAGCAGTGAGCTTGGAGGGGACACTGAAGCTTTCTTT | CASSELGGDTEAFF
few | TRBJ1-6 | TRBV10-2 | TRBD1 | TGCGCCAGCAGTGGAACAGGGGGTTCTAATTCACCCCTCCACTTT | CASSGTGGSNSPLHF
- | TRBJ1-5 | TRBV2 | TRBD1 | TGTGCCAGCAGACCCGGGACAGGGGGAAGTCAGCCCCAGCATTTT | CASRPGTGGSQPQHF
few | TRBJ1-2 | TRBV29-1 | - | TGCAGCGCCCGGACGGTGGATAACTATGGCTACACCTTC | CSARTVDNYGYTF
few | TRBJ2-7 | TRBV20-1 | - | TGCAGTGCAGAGAGGGCCTACGAGCAGTACTTC | CSAERAYEQYF
few | TRBJ1-3 | TRBV6-5 | - | TGTGCCAGCAGTTTCCGGACAAGCTCTGGAAACACCATATATTTT | CASSFRTSSGNTIYF
many | TRBJ2-6 | TRBV2 | - | TGTGCCAGCAGTTCTTTATCTGGGGCCAACGTCCTGACTTTC | CASSSLSGANVLTF
- | TRBJ2-2 | TRBV3-1 | - | TGTGCCAGCAGCCAAGGGGGGCCCTGGGACACCGGGGAGCTGTTTTTT | CASSQGGPWDTGELFF
- | TRBJ2-1 | TRBV7-2 | TRBD1 | TGTGCCAGCAGCTTAGCGCAGGGGGTAGCAGCGTACAATGAGCAGTTCTTC | CASSLAQGVAAYNEQFF
- | TRBJ2-5 | TRBV19 | TRBD2 | TGTGCCAGTAGTATCGGGACTACCCGACAAGAGACCCAGTACTTC | CASSIGTTRQETQYF
many | TRBJ2-5 | TRBV7-2 | TRBD2 | TGTGCCAGCAGTTCTGGGGGGGTACAAGAGACCCAGTACTTC | CASSSGGVQETQYF
few | TRBJ1-2 | TRBV4-1 | - | TGCGCCAGCAGCCAAAGTGTGTTCGTGGACTATGGCTACACCTTC | CASSQSVFVDYGYTF
many | TRBJ1-2 | TRBV10-3 | - | TGTGCCATCAGTGAGGTGACTAACTATGGCTACACCTTC | CAISEVTNYGYTF
few | TRBJ2-3 | TRBV7-8 | - | TGTGCCAGCAGCTTGATAGGATCTAGCACAGATACGCAGTATTTT | CASSLIGSSTDTQYF
many | TRBJ2-1 | TRBV20-1 | - | TGCAGTGCTAGAGATGCCGGGAGAAGCTACAATGAGCAGTTCTTC | CSARDAGRSYNEQFF
- | TRBJ2-3 | TRBV7-2 | TRBD2 | TGTGCCAGCAGCTTAAGGAGCGGGAGGGCCGTGGATACGCAGTATTTT | CASSLRSGRAVDTQYF
many | TRBJ2-7 | TRBV6-1 | - | TGTGCCAGCATGAACGGCCTCAAAAGTGAGCAGTACTTC | CASMNGLKSEQYF
- | TRBJ2-1 | TRBV6-2/TRBV6-3 | TRBD2 | TGTGCCAGCAGTTTATTGGGGACTAGCTTTAATGAGCAGTTCTTC | CASSLLGTSFNEQFF
few | TRBJ2-7 | TRBV6-1 | - | TGTGCCAGCAGTGAGGGTTTTAGCTCCTACGAGCAGTACTTC | CASSEGFSSYEQYF
- | TRBJ2-3 | TRBV23-1 | TRBD1 | TGCGCCAGCAGTCAACCCAAAATTATACGGTCCACAGGGGGTTGCACAGATACGCAGTATTTT | CASSQPKIIRSTGGCTDTQYF
many | TRBJ1-1 | TRBV12-3/TRBV12-4 | - | TGTGCCAGCAGTTTTGACAGCAAAGGGGTCACTGAAGCTTTCTTT | CASSFDSKGVTEAFF
few | TRBJ2-1 | TRBV19 | TRBD1 | TGTGCCAGTAGTATAGAAGGGGGGACAGGGGGCAATGAGCAGTTCTTC | CASSIEGGTGGNEQFF
few | TRBJ1-5 | TRBV24-1 | - | TGTGCCACCAGTGAGCGGGGGGCAGGGGATCAGCCCCAGCATTTT | CATSERGAGDQPQHF
few | TRBJ2-3 | TRBV19 | TRBD2 | TGTGCCAGTAGTCTAGCGGTACAGCCAGACACAGATACGCAGTATTTT | CASSLAVQPDTDTQYF
many | TRBJ2-7 | TRBV7-9 | - | TGTGCCAGCAGCTTTTCAACCGAGCAGTACTTC | CASSFSTEQYF
- | TRBJ1-2 | TRBV3-1 | TRBD1 | TGTGCCAGCAGCCAAGCGACAGGGGGAGCGACCTTC | CASSQATGGATF
few | TRBJ1-2 | TRBV12-3/TRBV12-4 | - | TGTGCCAGCAGGTCGATGGGGACTGGAAACTATGGCTACACCTTC | CASRSMGTGNYGYTF
- | TRBJ1-3 | TRBV4-1 | - | TGCGCCAGCAGCCAAGAATGGGGAGGAAACACCATATATTTT | CASSQEWGGNTIYF
- | TRBJ2-1 | TRBV20-1 | TRBD1 | TGCAGTGCCCACGGACAGGCGTCCTACAATGAGCAGTTCTTC | CSAHGQASYNEQFF
few | TRBJ2-7 | TRBV12-3/TRBV12-4 | - | TGTGCCAGCAGTTCCCGGGACATAACCGAGCAGTACTTC | CASSSRDITEQYF